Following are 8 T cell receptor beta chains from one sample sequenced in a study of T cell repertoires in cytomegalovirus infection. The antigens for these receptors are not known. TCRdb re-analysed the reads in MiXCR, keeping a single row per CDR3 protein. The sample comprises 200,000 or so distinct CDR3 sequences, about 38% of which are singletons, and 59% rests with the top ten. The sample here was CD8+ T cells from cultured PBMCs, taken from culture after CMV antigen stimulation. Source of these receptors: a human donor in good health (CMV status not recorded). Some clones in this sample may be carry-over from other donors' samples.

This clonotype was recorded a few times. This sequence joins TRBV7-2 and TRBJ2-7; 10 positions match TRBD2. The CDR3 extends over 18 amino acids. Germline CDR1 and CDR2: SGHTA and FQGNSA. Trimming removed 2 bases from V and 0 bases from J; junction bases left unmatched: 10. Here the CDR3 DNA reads TGTGCCAGCAGCTTAAGGGCCTCTAGCGGGAGACGCTCCTACGAGCAGTACTTC. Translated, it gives CASSLRASSGRRSYEQYF.

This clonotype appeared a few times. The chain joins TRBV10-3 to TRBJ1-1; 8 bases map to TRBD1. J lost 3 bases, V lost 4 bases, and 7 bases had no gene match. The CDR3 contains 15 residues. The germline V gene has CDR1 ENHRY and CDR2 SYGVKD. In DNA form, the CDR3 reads TGTGCCATCAGTGTTGGCCGGGACAGGCACACTGAAGCTTTCTTT. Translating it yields CAISVGRDRHTEAFF.

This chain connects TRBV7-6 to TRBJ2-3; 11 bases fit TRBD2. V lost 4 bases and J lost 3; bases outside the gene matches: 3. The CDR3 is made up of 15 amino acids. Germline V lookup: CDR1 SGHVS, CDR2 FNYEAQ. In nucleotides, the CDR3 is TGTGCCAGCAGCTGGGGACTAGCGGTGACAGATACGCAGTATTTT. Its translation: CASSWGLAVTDTQYF.

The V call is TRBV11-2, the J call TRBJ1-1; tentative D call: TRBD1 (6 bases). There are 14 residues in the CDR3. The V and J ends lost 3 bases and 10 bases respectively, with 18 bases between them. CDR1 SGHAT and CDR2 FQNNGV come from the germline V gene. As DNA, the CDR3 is TGTGCCAGCAGCTTCCCATCTGAAAGGGGGAGAGCTTTCTTT. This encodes CASSFPSERGRAFF.

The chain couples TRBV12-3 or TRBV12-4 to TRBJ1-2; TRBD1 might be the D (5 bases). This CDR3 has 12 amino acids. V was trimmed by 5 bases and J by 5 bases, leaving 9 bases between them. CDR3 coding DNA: TGTGCCAGCAGTCCAGACAGATATGGCTACACCTTC. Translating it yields CASSPDRYGYTF.

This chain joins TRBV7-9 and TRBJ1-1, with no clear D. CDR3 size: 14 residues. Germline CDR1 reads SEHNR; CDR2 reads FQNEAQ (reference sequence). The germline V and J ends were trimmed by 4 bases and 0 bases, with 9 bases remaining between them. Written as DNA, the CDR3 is TGTGCCAGCAGCTACGGTGAGCTGAACACTGAAGCTTTCTTT. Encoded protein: CASSYGELNTEAFF.

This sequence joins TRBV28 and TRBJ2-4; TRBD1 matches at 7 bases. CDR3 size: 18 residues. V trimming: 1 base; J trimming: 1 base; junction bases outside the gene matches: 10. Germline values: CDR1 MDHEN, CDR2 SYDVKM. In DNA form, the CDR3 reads TGTGCCAGCAGTTTATTGGCGACAGGGTTTGAGGCCAAAAACATTCAGTACTTC. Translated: CASSLLATGFEAKNIQYF.

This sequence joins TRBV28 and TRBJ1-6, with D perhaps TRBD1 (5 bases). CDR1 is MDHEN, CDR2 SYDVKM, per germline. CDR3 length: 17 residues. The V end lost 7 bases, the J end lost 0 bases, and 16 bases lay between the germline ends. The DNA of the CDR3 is TGTGCCAGCAAAAGGGGACCGCGAAGCTCCTATAATTCACCCCTCCACTTT. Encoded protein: CASKRGPRSSYNSPLHF.